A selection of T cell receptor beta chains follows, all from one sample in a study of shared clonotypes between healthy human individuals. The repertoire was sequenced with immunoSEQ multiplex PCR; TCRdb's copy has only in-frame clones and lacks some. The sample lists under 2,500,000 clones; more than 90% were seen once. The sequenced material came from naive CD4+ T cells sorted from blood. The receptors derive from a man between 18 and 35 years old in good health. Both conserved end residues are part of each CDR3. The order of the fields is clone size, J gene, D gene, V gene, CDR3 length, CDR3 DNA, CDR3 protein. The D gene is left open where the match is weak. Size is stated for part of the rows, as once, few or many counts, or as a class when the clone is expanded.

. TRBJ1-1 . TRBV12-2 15 TGTGCAAGTCGCTCGACAGGGGAAAGACCCACTGAAGCTTTCTTT CASRSTGERPTEAFF
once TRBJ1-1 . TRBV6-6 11 TGTGCCAGCAGTTATAGGAGTGAAGCTTTCTTT CASSYRSEAFF
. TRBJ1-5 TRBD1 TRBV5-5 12 TGTGCCAGCAGCACCTGGACAGGGCCCCAGCATTTT CASSTWTGPQHF
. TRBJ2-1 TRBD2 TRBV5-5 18 TGTGCCAGCAGCTTGGTTCTAGCGGGAGGGCCTTCCTACAATGAGCAGTTCTTC CASSLVLAGGPSYNEQFF
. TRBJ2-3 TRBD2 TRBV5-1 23 TGCGCCAACCCCTTTTGGGAGGGATCCTCCTGGACTAGCGCGCTTGGGAGGCCAGATACGCAGTATTTT CANPFWEGSSWTSALGRPDTQYF
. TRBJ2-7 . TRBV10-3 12 TGTGCCATCTCTAGTTTGTCCTACGAGCAGTACTTC CAISSLSYEQYF
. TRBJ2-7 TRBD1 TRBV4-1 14 TGCGCCAGCAGCCTTGGACAGGGGACCTACGAGCAGTACTTC CASSLGQGTYEQYF
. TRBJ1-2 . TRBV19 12 TGTGCCAGTAGTATTGCGGGGATCGGCTACACCTTC CASSIAGIGYTF
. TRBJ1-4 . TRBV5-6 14 TGTGCCAGCAGCTTGGCCGGGACTAATGAAAAACTGTTTTTT CASSLAGTNEKLFF
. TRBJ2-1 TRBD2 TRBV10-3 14 TGTGCCATCAGTCCTCGGACTAGCGGGGGACCACTGTTCTTC CAISPRTSGGPLFF
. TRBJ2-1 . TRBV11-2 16 TGTGCCAGCAGCTTACTTCGGACATTATTTTACAATGAGCAGTTCTTC CASSLLRTLFYNEQFF
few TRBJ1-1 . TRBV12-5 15 TGTGCTAGTGGTTTGGTACTGGGAGGGAACACTGAAGCTTTCTTT CASGLVLGGNTEAFF
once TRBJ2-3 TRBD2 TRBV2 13 TGTGCCAGGTCGACTAGCGGGGCTGATACGCAGTATTTT CARSTSGADTQYF
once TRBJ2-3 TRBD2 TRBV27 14 TGTGCCAGCAGTCGGAGCGGGGTAGTTAATACGCAGTATTTT CASSRSGVVNTQYF
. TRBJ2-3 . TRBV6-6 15 TGTGCCAGCATCTTAATCCTCGGGACTGCAGATACGCAGTATTTT CASILILGTADTQYF
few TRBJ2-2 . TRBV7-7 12 TGTGCTAGCAGCTCGGGAGCCGGGGAGCTGTTTTTT CASSSGAGELFF
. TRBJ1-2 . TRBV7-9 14 TGTGCCAGCAGCAACCGCGGAACGGACTATGGCTACACCTTC CASSNRGTDYGYTF
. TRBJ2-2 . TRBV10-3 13 TGTGCCATCAACTGGGGGCAGGGCGGGGAGCTGTTTTTT CAINWGQGGELFF
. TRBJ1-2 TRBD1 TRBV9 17 TGTGCCAGCAGGAAGGGGACAGGCACTTTGACTAACTATGGCTACACCTTC CASRKGTGTLTNYGYTF
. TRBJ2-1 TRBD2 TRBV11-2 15 TGTGCCAGCAGCTATCTAGCGGATTCCTACAATGAGCAGTTCTTC CASSYLADSYNEQFF
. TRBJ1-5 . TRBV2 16 TGTGCCAGCAGTGACCCGGGGACGGGATGGGACCAGCCCCAGCATTTT CASSDPGTGWDQPQHF
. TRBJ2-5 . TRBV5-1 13 TGCGCCAGCAGCTTGGGCGGCACAGAGACCCAGTACTTC CASSLGGTETQYF
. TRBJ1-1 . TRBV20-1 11 TGCAGTGCCTCGGGGGCTCCTGAAGCTTTCTTT CSASGAPEAFF
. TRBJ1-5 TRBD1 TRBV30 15 TGTGCCTGGAGTACCGGGACAGGCGACAATCAGCCCCAGCATTTT CAWSTGTGDNQPQHF
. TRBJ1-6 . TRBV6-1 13 TGTGCCAGCAGTGAACAGGGCCCATCACCCCTCCACTTT CASSEQGPSPLHF
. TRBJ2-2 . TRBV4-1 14 TGCGCCAGCAGCCAAGAGCCTTCCACCGGGGAGCTGTTTTTT CASSQEPSTGELFF
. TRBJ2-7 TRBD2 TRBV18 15 TGTGCCAGCTCACCTAAGACTAGCGGGGGTTACGAGCAGTACTTC CASSPKTSGGYEQYF
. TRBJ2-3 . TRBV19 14 TGTGCCACCCGATGGGGGGTTAGCACAGATACGCAGTATTTT CATRWGVSTDTQYF
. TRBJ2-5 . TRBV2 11 TGTGCCAGCAGTGAATCCCTAGCCCAGTACTTC CASSESLAQYF
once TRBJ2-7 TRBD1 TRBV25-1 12 TGTGCCAGCGCCCCCGGGACAGGGCTTCAGTACTTC CASAPGTGLQYF
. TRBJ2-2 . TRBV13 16 TGTGCCAGCAGCCCTGACGAGGGCCCTAACACCGGGGAGCTGTTTTTT CASSPDEGPNTGELFF
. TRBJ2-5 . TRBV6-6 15 TGTGCCAGCAGTCCCGACAGGAACCGACAAGAGACCCAGTACTTC CASSPDRNRQETQYF
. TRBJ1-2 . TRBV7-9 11 TGTGCCAGCAGCTTAGGAACAGCACCAAGCTTC CASSLGTAPSF
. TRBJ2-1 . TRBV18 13 TGTGCCAGCTCACGAGGGGGGGACGGTGAGCAGTTCTTC CASSRGGDGEQFF
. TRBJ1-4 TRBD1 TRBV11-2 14 TGTGCCAGCAGCCTACAGGGGTCCGGTGAAAAACTGTTTTTT CASSLQGSGEKLFF
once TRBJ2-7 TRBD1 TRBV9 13 TGTGCCAGCAGCCTCAGACAGGGCAGCGAGCAGTACTTC CASSLRQGSEQYF
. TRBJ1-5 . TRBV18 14 TGTGCCAGCTCACCCCGGGACGGGAATCAGCCCCAGCATTTT CASSPRDGNQPQHF
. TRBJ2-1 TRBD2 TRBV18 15 TGTGCCAGCTCACCACCAGTAGCGGGAGGAAATGAGCAGTTCTTC CASSPPVAGGNEQFF
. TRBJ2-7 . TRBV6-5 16 TGTGCCAGCAGTTACTCGATCCGGGAACCCTCCTACGAGCAGTACTTC CASSYSIREPSYEQYF
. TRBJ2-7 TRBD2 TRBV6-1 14 TGTGCCAGCAGTGATTGGGGACTATCCTACGAGCAGTACTTC CASSDWGLSYEQYF
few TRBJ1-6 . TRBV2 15 TGTGCCAGCAGCGATACATCATCGGTGAATTCACCCCTCCACTTT CASSDTSSVNSPLHF
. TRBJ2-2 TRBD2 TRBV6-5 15 TGTGCCAGCAGTCCCCTGGGAGGGCCCACCGGGGAGCTGTTTTTT CASSPLGGPTGELFF
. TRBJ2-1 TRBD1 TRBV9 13 TGTGCCAGCAGCGTAGCAGGGGGCAATGAGCAGTTCTTC CASSVAGGNEQFF
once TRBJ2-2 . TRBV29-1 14 TGCAGCGTACCGGGCAGGGTGGGGACCGGGGAGCTGTTTTTT CSVPGRVGTGELFF
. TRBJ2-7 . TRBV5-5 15 TGTGCCAGCAGCTCCTCGGGCCTTAGCTCCTACGAGCAGTACTTC CASSSSGLSSYEQYF
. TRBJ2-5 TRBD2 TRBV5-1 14 TGCGCCAGCAGTCCAGCGGGGGTGAGGGAGACCCAGTACTTC CASSPAGVRETQYF
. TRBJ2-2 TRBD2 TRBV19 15 TGTGCCAGTAGTAGCGGGGGGGCCTCCACCGGGGAGCTGTTTTTT CASSSGGASTGELFF
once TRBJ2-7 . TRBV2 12 TGTGCCAGCAGATTCGATACCTACGAGCAGTACTTC CASRFDTYEQYF
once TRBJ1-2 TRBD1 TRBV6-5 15 TGTGCCAGCAGTTACTCGCCGACAGGGGGGGATGGCTACACCTTC CASSYSPTGGDGYTF
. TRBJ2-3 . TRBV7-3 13 TGTGCCAGCAGCTTAATCTTCACAGATACGCAGTATTTT CASSLIFTDTQYF
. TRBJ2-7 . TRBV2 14 TGTGCCAGCAGTGAAGACAGGGCTGTCTACGAGCAGTACTTC CASSEDRAVYEQYF